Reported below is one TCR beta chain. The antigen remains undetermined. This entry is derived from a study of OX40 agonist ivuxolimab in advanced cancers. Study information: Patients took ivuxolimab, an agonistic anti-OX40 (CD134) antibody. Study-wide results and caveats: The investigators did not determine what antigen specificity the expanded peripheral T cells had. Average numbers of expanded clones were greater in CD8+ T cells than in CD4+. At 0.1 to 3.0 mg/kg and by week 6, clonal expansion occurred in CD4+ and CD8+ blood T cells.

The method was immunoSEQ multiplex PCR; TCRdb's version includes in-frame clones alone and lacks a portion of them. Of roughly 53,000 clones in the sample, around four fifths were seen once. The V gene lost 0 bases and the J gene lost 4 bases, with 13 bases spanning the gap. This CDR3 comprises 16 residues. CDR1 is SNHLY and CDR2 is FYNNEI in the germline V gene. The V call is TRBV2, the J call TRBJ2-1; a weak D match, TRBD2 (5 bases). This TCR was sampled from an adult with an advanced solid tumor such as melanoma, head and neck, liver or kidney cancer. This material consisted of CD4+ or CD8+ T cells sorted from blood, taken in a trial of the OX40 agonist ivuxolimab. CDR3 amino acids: CASSEAPGSDYNEQFF. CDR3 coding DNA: TGTGCCAGCAGTGAAGCCCCGGGGTCGGATTACAATGAGCAGTTCTTC. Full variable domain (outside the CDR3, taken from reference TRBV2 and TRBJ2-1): EPEVTQTPSHQVTQMGQEVILRCVPISNHLYFYWYRQILGQKVEFLVSFYNNEISEKSEIFDDQFSVERPDGSNFTLKIRSTKLEDSAMYFCASSEAPGSDYNEQFFGPGTRLTVL.